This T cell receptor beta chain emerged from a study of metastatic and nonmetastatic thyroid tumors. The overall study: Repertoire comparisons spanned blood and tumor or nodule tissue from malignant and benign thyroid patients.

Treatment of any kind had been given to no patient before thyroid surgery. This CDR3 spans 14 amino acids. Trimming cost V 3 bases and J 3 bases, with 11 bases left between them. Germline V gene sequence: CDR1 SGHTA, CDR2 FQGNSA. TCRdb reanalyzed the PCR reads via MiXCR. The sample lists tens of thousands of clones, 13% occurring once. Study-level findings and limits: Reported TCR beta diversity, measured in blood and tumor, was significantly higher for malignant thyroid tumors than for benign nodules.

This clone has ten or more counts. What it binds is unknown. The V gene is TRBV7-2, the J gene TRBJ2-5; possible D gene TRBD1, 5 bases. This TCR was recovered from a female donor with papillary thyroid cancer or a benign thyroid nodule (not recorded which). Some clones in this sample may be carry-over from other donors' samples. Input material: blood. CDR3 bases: TGTGCCAGCAGCTTGGGGCTGGGAAAAGAGACCCAGTACTTC. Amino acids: CASSLGLGKETQYF.